The next 19 T cell receptor beta chains were all read from a single sample in a study of T cell responses to AZD1222 COVID-19 vaccine. Clones were sequenced by immunoSEQ multiplex PCR, and TCRdb holds only the in-frame ones, with some missing. The sample includes about 140,000 clones, around 90% of them seen just once. The sequencing here drew on peripheral blood, taken on day 0 of AZD1222 vaccination. All receptors derive from an adult in good health.

The V and J genes are TRBV11-3 and TRBJ2-3; D gene ambiguous. CDR3 length: 12 amino acids. Trimming took off 8 bases at V and 1 base at J, with 7 bases between the two ends. Germline CDR1 is SGHNT and CDR2 is YENEEA. This CDR3 is CASSRGTDTQYF. CDR3 nucleotide sequence: TGTGCCAGCTCCCGGGGCACAGATACGCAGTATTTT.

The genes are TRBV6-5 and TRBJ1-5; D is undetermined. This CDR3 region has 16 residues. Germline CDR1 is MNHEY and CDR2 is SVGAGI. With 0 bases removed from V and 5 bases from J, the gap between germline ends came to 14 bases. The CDR3 region has the DNA TGTGCCAGCAGTTACTCACCTGTGGCTGGTGATCAGCCCCAGCATTTT. Translation: CASSYSPVAGDQPQHF.

The chain uses TRBV6-5 and TRBJ2-1; possible D gene TRBD2, 6 bases. Trimming pared 2 bases from V and 6 bases from J, leaving 17 bases between. The CDR3 covers 16 residues. Germline V CDR1 and CDR2: MNHEY, SVGAGI. The CDR3 nucleotides are TGTGCCAGCAGTTACGGGGAGCCGGGACTCTTCAATGAGCAGTTCTTC. Translating it yields CASSYGEPGLFNEQFF.

This rearrangement joins TRBV4-1 to TRBJ2-5; 12 positions match TRBD1. Germline assignment: CDR1 MGHRA and CDR2 YSYEKL. After removal of 4 bases from V and 5 bases from J, the junction contained 5 bases not matched to a gene. The CDR3 has 15 residues. The CDR3 coding sequence is TGCGCCAGCAGCCCGCGGGACAGGGGGCAGGAGACCCAGTACTTC. It translates to CASSPRDRGQETQYF.

V is TRBV28 and J is TRBJ2-5; 8 positions match TRBD2. Germline V gene data show CDR1 as MDHEN and CDR2 as SYDVKM. The CDR3 spans 19 residues. V lost 1 base, J lost 2 bases, and 15 bases stayed unmatched. CDR3 DNA sequence: TGTGCCAGCAGTTTATATCAAAATATCGTAACTAGCGGACAAGAGACCCAGTACTTC. Residues: CASSLYQNIVTSGQETQYF. Drawing the rest from reference TRBV28 and TRBJ2-5, the complete variable domain is DVKVTQSSRYLVKRTGEKVFLECVQDMDHENMFWYRQDPGLGLRLIYFSYDVKMKEKGDIPEGYSVSREKKERFSLILESASTNQTSMYLCASSLYQNIVTSGQETQYFGPGTRLLVL.

The chain links TRBV3-1 (or the pseudogene TRBV3-2) to TRBJ2-1; 10 nucleotides align to TRBD2. The V gene's germline CDR1 is LGHDT and CDR2 YNNKEL (reference sequence). The CDR3 sequence is 16 residues long. V shed 3 bases and J 7 bases; nucleotides not matched to a gene: 9. CDR3 loop: CASSHTSGMRGNEQFF. The CDR3, as DNA: TGTGCCAGCAGCCATACTAGCGGGATGCGTGGGAATGAGCAGTTCTTC.

The V call is TRBV27, the J call TRBJ2-1; TRBD2 matches 12 bases. CDR3 size: 16 residues. After removal of 6 bases from V and 13 bases from J, the junction contained 16 bases not matched to a gene. CDR1 MNHEY and CDR2 SMNVEV come from the germline V gene (reference sequence). CDR3 loop: CASSPATSGGPRVQFF. The DNA of the CDR3 is TGTGCCAGCAGCCCTGCGACTAGCGGGGGCCCCCGAGTCCAGTTCTTC.

The rearrangement joins TRBV2 to TRBJ2-1; no reliable D call. The germline gives CDR1 SNHLY, CDR2 FYNNEI. Trimming removed 7 bases at V and 3 bases at J, with 10 bases between. The CDR3 covers 13 residues. The CDR3 reads CASNVENYNEQFF. CDR3 bases: TGTGCCAGCAATGTTGAAAACTACAATGAGCAGTTCTTC.

The chain has TRBV19 and TRBJ1-1; tentatively, D is TRBD1 (5 bases). The CDR3 sequence is 15 residues long. In germline, CDR1 is LNHDA, CDR2 SQIVND (reference sequence). Deletions cut 5 bases from V and 4 bases from J, with 17 bases between. CDR3 DNA sequence: TGTGCCAGTAGTTTATACCAGGGTGGGGGCACTGAAGCTTTCTTT. Its protein is CASSLYQGGGTEAFF. Full variable domain (missing parts from reference TRBV19 and TRBJ1-1): DGGITQSPKYLFRKEGQNVTLSCEQNLNHDAMYWYRQDPGQGLRLIYYSQIVNDFQKGDIAEGYSVSREKKESFPLTVTSAQKNPTAFYLCASSLYQGGGTEAFFGQGTRLTVV.

This chain connects TRBV5-8 to TRBJ2-1; 8 bases are shared with TRBD1. V lost 0 bases to trimming and J lost 7 bases; unmatched junction nucleotides: 6. Germline V CDR1 and CDR2: SGHTS, YDEGEE. The CDR3 runs to 15 residues. CDR3 residues: CASSLGRTGFNEQFF. The CDR3 DNA is TGTGCCAGCAGCTTGGGTCGGACAGGGTTTAATGAGCAGTTCTTC.

The gene calls are TRBV11-2 and TRBJ2-7; perhaps TRBD2 as D (5 bases). The CDR3 loop spans 12 amino acids. CDR1 is SGHAT and CDR2 is FQNNGV in the germline V gene. The V gene lost 1 base and the J gene lost 7 bases, with 8 bases spanning the gap. CDR3 sequence: CASSLVRREQYF. Written as DNA, the CDR3 is TGTGCCAGCAGCTTAGTTAGGAGGGAGCAGTACTTC.

The V gene is TRBV2, the J gene TRBJ1-2, with unresolved D. The germline V and J ends were trimmed by 5 bases and 10 bases, with 11 bases remaining between them. Germline CDR1 reads SNHLY; CDR2 reads FYNNEI. This CDR3 is 11 amino acids long. CDR3 bases: TGTGCCAGCAGTATTATTAGTATCTACACCTTC. Encoded protein: CASSIISIYTF.

The rearrangement links TRBV5-1 to TRBJ2-3; D possibly corresponds to TRBD2 (6 bases). Germline V CDR1 and CDR2: SGHRS, YFSETQ. The CDR3 has 16 residues. V shed 0 bases and J shed 6 bases, with 17 bases lying between them. The CDR3 loop reads CASSLDGEPGRDTQYF. The CDR3 coding sequence is TGCGCCAGCAGCTTGGATGGGGAACCGGGGAGGGATACGCAGTATTTT.

The gene calls are TRBV5-5 and TRBJ1-6; a possible D gene is TRBD1 (5 bases). Deletions cut 0 bases from V and 4 bases from J, with 11 bases between. The CDR3 totals 16 residues. Germline assignment: CDR1 SGHKS and CDR2 YYEKEE (reference sequence). CDR3 sequence (DNA): TGTGCCAGCAGCTTGGAGGGGAAAGAATATAATTCACCCCTCCACTTT. It codes for CASSLEGKEYNSPLHF.

This clone occurred a few times. The sample holds other DNA sequences that translate to the same CDR3. The rearrangement links TRBV27 to TRBJ2-2, with TRBD2 matching over 7 bases. The germline gives CDR1 MNHEY, CDR2 SMNVEV (reference sequence). The junction had 0 bases not matched to a gene; V was cut back by 0 bases and J by 5 bases. The CDR3 loop spans 14 amino acids. The CDR3 is CASSLSGGTGELFF. In nucleotides, the CDR3 is TGTGCCAGCAGTTTATCGGGGGGGACCGGGGAGCTGTTTTTT.

The V gene is TRBV25-1, the J gene TRBJ1-2, with D possibly being TRBD1 (5 bases). Trimming stripped 3 bases from V and 4 bases from J, with 12 bases between. The CDR3 length is 14 residues. Per germline, CDR1 MGHDK and CDR2 SYGVNS. The CDR3 sequence is CASSDGGFTYGYTF. In nucleotides, the CDR3 is TGTGCCAGCAGTGATGGGGGGTTCACCTATGGCTACACCTTC.

This chain uses TRBV19 with TRBJ2-4, with 11 bases identical to TRBD2. This CDR3 is built from 13 residues. Per germline, CDR1 LNHDA and CDR2 SQIVND (reference sequence). The V gene end was trimmed by 10 bases and the J gene end by 9 bases; junction bases not matched to a gene: 8. CDR3 nucleotide sequence: TGTGCCAACAAGACTAGCGGGAATAGCATTCAGTACTTC. This translates into CANKTSGNSIQYF.

In this sample, this clone turned up once. The V call is TRBV5-5, the J call TRBJ2-7; 8 bases line up with TRBD1. The CDR3 has 14 residues. The germline CDR1 and CDR2 sequences are SGHKS and YYEKEE (reference sequence). J gave up 3 bases and V 3 bases, and 5 bases lay outside the gene matches. DNA for the CDR3: TGTGCCAGCAGCTCCAGGACAGGGCGCTACGAGCAGTACTTC. Its translation is CASSSRTGRYEQYF.

In its sample, this clone was seen once. The chain uses TRBV29-1 and TRBJ2-1, with D perhaps TRBD1 (5 bases). CDR1 is SQVTM and CDR2 is ANQGSEA in the germline V gene. CDR3 length: 12 residues. Deletions cut 6 bases from V and 4 bases from J, with 10 bases between. CDR3 protein: CSVDKRYNEQFF. The CDR3 DNA sequence: TGCAGCGTGGACAAACGATACAATGAGCAGTTCTTC.